These T cell receptor beta chains were read from a single sample in a study of T cells in Graves' hyperthyroidism and ophthalmopathy. TCRdb reprocessed the multiplex PCR reads via MiXCR and lists one record per CDR3 protein. The repertoire holds fewer than 450,000 distinct CDR3 sequences, 17% seen once, with 34% in the top ten. Sequenced material: blood. The receptor set was obtained from a woman in her 30s with Graves' hyperthyroidism that later progressed to Graves' ophthalmopathy. CDR3s include the opening cysteine and the closing phenylalanine or tryptophan. The order of the fields is CDR3 length, J gene, V gene, D gene, clone size, CDR3 DNA, CDR3 protein. A D gene is named only where the DNA matches it firmly. Not all rows give a size; the values are once, few, many and, for expanded clones, a class.

length: 11; J: TRBJ1-2; V: TRBV30; D: NA; size: few; DNA: TGTGCCTGGAGTGTACTTAACAGCTACTACTTC; CDR3: CAWSVLNSYYF
length: 15; J: TRBJ1-2; V: TRBV2; D: NA; size: NA; DNA: TGTGCCAGCAGTGACCTTGGGGTCGTAGGATATGGCTACACCTTC; CDR3: CASSDLGVVGYGYTF
length: 18; J: TRBJ2-5; V: TRBV6-1; D: TRBD2; size: many; DNA: TGTGCCAGCAGTGAAGGGGGACTAGCGGCCATAGGAGGTGAGACCCAGTACTTC; CDR3: CASSEGGLAAIGGETQYF
length: 12; J: TRBJ2-5; V: TRBV6-1; D: NA; size: many; DNA: TGTGCCAGCACCGCTGGCCAAGAGACCCAGTACTTC; CDR3: CASTAGQETQYF
length: 14; J: TRBJ2-1; V: TRBV9; D: NA; size: NA; DNA: TGTGCCAGCACGCTAGGAAGTGTCTACAATGAGCAGTTCTTC; CDR3: CASTLGSVYNEQFF
length: 14; J: TRBJ2-3; V: TRBV6-4; D: NA; size: NA; DNA: TGTGCCAGCAGTGACTCGACGGGCACAGATACGCAGTATTTT; CDR3: CASSDSTGTDTQYF
length: 17; J: TRBJ2-1; V: TRBV10-3; D: TRBD2; size: many; DNA: TGTGCCATCAGTGAGCGTGGGGGACTAGCGGGAAACAATGAGCAGTTCTTC; CDR3: CAISERGGLAGNNEQFF
length: 13; J: TRBJ1-3; V: TRBV20-1; D: NA; size: many; DNA: TGCAGTGCCCTTCAAGGGGAAGGAAACACCATATATTTT; CDR3: CSALQGEGNTIYF
length: 17; J: TRBJ2-7; V: TRBV2; D: TRBD2; size: NA; DNA: TGTGCCAGCAGTGAATCCAGCGGGAGGGAGTTAATCTACGAGCAGTACTTC; CDR3: CASSESSGRELIYEQYF
length: 13; J: TRBJ2-2; V: TRBV29-1; D: NA; size: many; DNA: TGCAGCGTAGCGGGCTTTGTTAGCGGGGAGCTGTTTTTT; CDR3: CSVAGFVSGELFF
length: 13; J: TRBJ2-7; V: TRBV27; D: NA; size: many; DNA: TGTGCCAGCAGCCTAACGGCGGGGAGCGAGCAGTACTTC; CDR3: CASSLTAGSEQYF
length: 11; J: TRBJ1-5; V: TRBV20-1; D: NA; size: NA; DNA: TGCGGGGGGGAGGGGAGTCAGCCCCAGCATTTT; CDR3: CGGEGSQPQHF
length: 16; J: TRBJ2-1; V: TRBV6-1; D: NA; size: many; DNA: TGTGCCAGCAGCCCCGGGTCCCCCCGGTTCAGAAATGAGCAGTTCTTC; CDR3: CASSPGSPRFRNEQFF
length: 15; J: TRBJ2-3; V: TRBV5-1; D: NA; size: many; DNA: TGCGCCAGCAGGCTACTCAGCACCAACACAGATACGCAGTATTTT; CDR3: CASRLLSTNTDTQYF
length: 13; J: TRBJ1-2; V: TRBV29-1; D: NA; size: many; DNA: TGCAGCGTTGTGCTCTCAACCAACTATGGCTACACCTTC; CDR3: CSVVLSTNYGYTF
length: 15; J: TRBJ2-7; V: TRBV7-9; D: TRBD1; size: few; DNA: TGTGCCAGCAGCGACCCCCAACAGGGGGTCTACGAGCAGTACTTC; CDR3: CASSDPQQGVYEQYF
length: 14; J: TRBJ2-2; V: TRBV7-2; D: NA; size: NA; DNA: TGTGCCAGCAGCCCCTCTCGGACCCTGGGGGAGCTGTTTTTT; CDR3: CASSPSRTLGELFF
length: 13; J: TRBJ1-5; V: TRBV11-1; D: TRBD1; size: many; DNA: TGTGCCAGCAGCTTAACCCTCGGACAGGCCCAGCATTTT; CDR3: CASSLTLGQAQHF
length: 18; J: TRBJ2-1; V: TRBV27; D: NA; size: few; DNA: TGTGCCAGCAGCGACGGATTTCGAGGAGGGGGGGCCTACAATGAGCAGTTCTTC; CDR3: CASSDGFRGGGAYNEQFF
length: 15; J: TRBJ2-7; V: TRBV27; D: TRBD2; size: many; DNA: TGTGCCAGCAGTACCTTAGCGGGAGACTCCTACGAGCAGTACTTC; CDR3: CASSTLAGDSYEQYF
length: 14; J: TRBJ1-1; V: TRBV5-1; D: TRBD1; size: many; DNA: TGCGCCAGCAGCTTCGGCGACTGGGACAGTTTAGCTTTCTTT; CDR3: CASSFGDWDSLAFF
length: 14; J: TRBJ1-1; V: TRBV28; D: TRBD1; size: many; DNA: TGTGCCAGCAGAGTTCCAGGGGGATTCACTGAAGCTTTCTTT; CDR3: CASRVPGGFTEAFF
length: 16; J: TRBJ1-1; V: TRBV11-3; D: NA; size: many; DNA: TGTGCCAGCAGCTTAGAACCTACAGTATCGGTCACTGAAGCTTTCTTT; CDR3: CASSLEPTVSVTEAFF
length: 14; J: TRBJ1-2; V: TRBV28; D: NA; size: many; DNA: TGTGCCAGCAGCAGCGTAGGGATGCGCTATGGCTACACCTTC; CDR3: CASSSVGMRYGYTF
length: 16; J: TRBJ1-1; V: TRBV4-1; D: TRBD1; size: few; DNA: TGCGCCAGCAGCCAGGGACAGGGGCGATCGAACACTGAAGCTTTCTTT; CDR3: CASSQGQGRSNTEAFF
length: 13; J: TRBJ2-7; V: TRBV19; D: TRBD1; size: NA; DNA: TGTGCCAGCCGACAGGGTGCCGAGACAGAGCAGTACTTC; CDR3: CASRQGAETEQYF
length: 14; J: TRBJ1-1; V: TRBV14; D: NA; size: NA; DNA: TGTGCCAGCAGCCAAGATGGCGGTCAGAGACAAGCTTTCTTT; CDR3: CASSQDGGQRQAFF
length: 16; J: TRBJ1-1; V: TRBV19; D: TRBD1; size: NA; DNA: TGTGCCAGTAGCTACCTAAGGACAGGGTTGAGGACTGAAGCTTTCTTT; CDR3: CASSYLRTGLRTEAFF
length: 16; J: TRBJ2-1; V: TRBV28; D: NA; size: many; DNA: TGTGCCAGCAGTTTGGGGGGCTCAGGGAATTACAATGAGCAGTTCTTC; CDR3: CASSLGGSGNYNEQFF
length: 17; J: TRBJ2-5; V: TRBV28; D: NA; size: many; DNA: TGTGCCAGCAGTCCCATACCACAGGGGCGGCGGGGGAAGACCCAGTACTTC; CDR3: CASSPIPQGRRGKTQYF
length: 15; J: TRBJ2-5; V: TRBV20-1; D: TRBD2; size: NA; DNA: TGCAGTGCTCCCCGGGCGGGAGGTGGTGTAGAGACCCAGTACTTC; CDR3: CSAPRAGGGVETQYF